The subject of this entry is one T cell receptor (beta chain). TCR beta CDR3 regions were amplified from RNA. In the first-round RT-PCR of the TCR CDR3, the HTBI primer set was used. One entry per CDR3 protein, called by TCRdb with MiXCR from the multiplex PCR reads. The sample contains a few hundred thousand distinct CDR3 sequences, approximately 15% of which appear only once. These data originate in a study of T cells in Graves' hyperthyroidism and ophthalmopathy. Sample: blood. This clonotype originated in a woman in her forties with Graves' ophthalmopathy.

CDR3 residues: CASSESSVVRDRPEAFF. The CDR3 DNA reads TGTGCCAGCAGTGAAAGTTCGGTTGTCAGGGATCGCCCTGAAGCTTTCTTT. V gene TRBV2 combines with J gene TRBJ1-1, with D perhaps matching TRBD1 (5 bases). This CDR3 has 17 amino acids. In germline, CDR1 is SNHLY, CDR2 FYNNEI. The V and J ends lost 2 bases and 6 bases respectively, with 22 bases between them. The full variable domain, its missing parts supplied by reference TRBV2 and TRBJ1-1, is EPEVTQTPSHQVTQMGQEVILRCVPISNHLYFYWYRQILGQKVEFLVSFYNNEISEKSEIFDDQFSVERPDGSNFTLKIRSTKLEDSAMYFCASSESSVVRDRPEAFFGQGTRLTVV.